This paragraph covers one T cell receptor beta chain sequence. The antigen is not known. Naive T cells were sorted: CD4+CD8-CD45RO-CD45RA+ for CD4+, CD8+CD4-CD45RA+CD27bright for CD8+. TCR libraries were built from about 0.55 ug of total RNA by linear amplification. As handled by the study authors: Sequencing covered fewer than 85,000 rearranged alpha-chain transcripts across about five healthy donors. Via MiXCR, TCRdb re-called the reads, giving one row per CDR3 protein. TCRdb's processing, not the study's, gives the V and J calls here. The data show 180,000 or so distinct CDR3 sequences, with nearly 75% seen just once and 2% to 2.5% held by the top ten. CDR1 SGHKS and CDR2 YYEKEE come from the germline V gene (reference sequence). The CDR3 extends over 17 amino acids. J gave up 3 bases and V 0 bases, and 9 bases lay outside the gene matches. This sample was taken from a study of healthy donors' naive CD4 and CD8 T cells.

General study findings and limits: Positive CDR3 charge linked to CD4+ cells, negative to CD8+ cells.

The receptor's source is a pool of human donors in good health; the sample pools cells from several healthy donors. The sequenced sample was naive CD4+ and CD8+ T cells sorted from blood, pooled from several donors. The chain joins TRBV5-5 to TRBJ2-5; TRBD2 matches 9 bases. CDR3 sequence reads: CASSLVRLREGKETQYF. The DNA of the CDR3 is TGTGCCAGCAGCTTGGTTCGGCTGCGGGAGGGCAAAGAGACCCAGTACTTC.